This T cell receptor beta chain was sequenced for a study of T cells in Graves' hyperthyroidism and ophthalmopathy. V lost 5 bases to trimming and J lost 3 bases; unmatched junction nucleotides: 8. CDR3 size: 14 residues. The germline V gene has CDR1 SQVTM and CDR2 ANQGSEA. Fresh 10 ml peripheral blood yielded PBMCs. Amplification yielded TCR beta CDR3 regions, with RNA transcripts as the source. The primer set for the first-round RT-PCR of the TCR CDR3 was HTBI. TCRdb redid the calling of the multiplex PCR reads with MiXCR, one entry per CDR3 protein. Counted here are a few hundred thousand distinct CDR3 sequences, approximately 14% occurring once; the ten biggest clones make up roughly 33%.

This chain connects TRBV29-1 to TRBJ1-1; TRBD1 matches 8 bases. Sample: blood. This sequence was found in a woman aged 40 to 55 with Graves' ophthalmopathy. CDR3 bases: TGCAGCGTTTCCCTCAGACAGGGGTACACTGAAGCTTTCTTT. This encodes CSVSLRQGYTEAFF. The complete variable domain, with remaining parts taken from reference TRBV29-1 and TRBJ1-1, reads SAVISQKPSRDICQRGTSLTIQCQVDSQVTMMFWYRQQPGQSLTLIATANQGSEATYESGFVIDKFPISRPNLTFSTLTVSNMSPEDSSIYLCSVSLRQGYTEAFFGQGTRLTVV.